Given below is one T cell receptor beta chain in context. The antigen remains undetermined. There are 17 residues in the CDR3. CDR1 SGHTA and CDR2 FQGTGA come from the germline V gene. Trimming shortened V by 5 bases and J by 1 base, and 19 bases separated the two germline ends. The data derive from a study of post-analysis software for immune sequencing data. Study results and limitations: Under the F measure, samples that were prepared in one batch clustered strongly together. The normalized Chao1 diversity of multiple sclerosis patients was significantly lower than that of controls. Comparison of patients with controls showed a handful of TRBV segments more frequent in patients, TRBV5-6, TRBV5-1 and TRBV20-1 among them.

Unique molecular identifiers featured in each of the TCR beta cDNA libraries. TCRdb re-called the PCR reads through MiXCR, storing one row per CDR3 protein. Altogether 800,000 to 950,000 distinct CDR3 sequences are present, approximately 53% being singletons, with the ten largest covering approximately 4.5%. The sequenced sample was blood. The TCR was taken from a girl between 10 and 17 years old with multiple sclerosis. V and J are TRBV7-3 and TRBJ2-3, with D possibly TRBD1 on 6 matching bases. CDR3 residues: CASSPRIGRGGTDTQYF. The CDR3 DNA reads TGTGCCAGCAGCCCCCGAATTGGCAGGGGAGGCACAGATACGCAGTATTTT. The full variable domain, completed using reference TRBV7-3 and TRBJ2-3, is GAGVSQTPSNKVTEKGKYVELRCDPISGHTALYWYRQSLGQGPEFLIYFQGTGAADDSGLPNDRFFAVRPEGSVSTLKIQRTERGDSAVYLCASSPRIGRGGTDTQYFGPGTRLTVL.